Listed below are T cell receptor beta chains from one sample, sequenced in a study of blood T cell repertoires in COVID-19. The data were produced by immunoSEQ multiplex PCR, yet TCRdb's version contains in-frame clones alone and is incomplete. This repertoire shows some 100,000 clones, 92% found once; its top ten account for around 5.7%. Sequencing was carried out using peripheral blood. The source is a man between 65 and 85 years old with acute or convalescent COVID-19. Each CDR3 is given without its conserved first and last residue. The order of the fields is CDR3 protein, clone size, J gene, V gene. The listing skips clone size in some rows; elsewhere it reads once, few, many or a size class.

ASSSRTSGRTTTYEQY	.	TRBJ2-7	TRBV4-1
ASSSTGPPGNTIY	.	TRBJ1-3	TRBV18
ASSYGTGPGYT	.	TRBJ1-2	TRBV7-9
ASRQDRDYGYT	few	TRBJ1-2	TRBV6-5
AIWGGRYNEQF	few	TRBJ2-1	TRBV10-3
ASSLAENANTGELF	few	TRBJ2-2	TRBV7-8
ASSLALTGELF	.	TRBJ2-2	TRBV7-9
SASTRAGGEQY	.	TRBJ2-7	TRBV20-1
ATRSGAGDTQY	.	TRBJ2-3	TRBV15
ASSPGLNTEAF	.	TRBJ1-1	TRBV7-3
ASSLTVQETQY	.	TRBJ2-5	TRBV18
ASQRDSDTEAF	.	TRBJ1-1	TRBV5-1
ASSYAQGAF	.	TRBJ1-1	TRBV6-6
ASSPGQPDEYSNQPQH	.	TRBJ1-5	TRBV21-1
ASAGLTVGYT	.	TRBJ1-2	TRBV12-3/TRBV12-4
ASSDGQYTYNEQF	.	TRBJ2-1	TRBV7-9
ASSLGRSSYEQY	.	TRBJ2-7	TRBV5-6
AWSVLVRNTEAF	.	TRBJ1-1	TRBV30
ASSGSGWANTEAF	.	TRBJ1-1	TRBV2
ASRTGTTNTGELF	.	TRBJ2-2	TRBV5-4
AWSGTGGVQPQH	.	TRBJ1-5	TRBV30
ASSQTWTGKSGGYT	.	TRBJ1-2	TRBV4-1
SALDRVANYGYT	once	TRBJ1-2	TRBV29-1
ASSKRTGSFTDTQY	.	TRBJ2-3	TRBV10-1
ASSLQQFQPQH	few	TRBJ1-5	TRBV6-5
SSGGTKAF	.	TRBJ1-1	TRBV20-1
ASSPPGTEAF	.	TRBJ1-1	TRBV5-1
ASSLDRGAEAF	.	TRBJ1-1	TRBV5-6
ASRAPNTEAF	once	TRBJ1-1	TRBV12-3/TRBV12-4
ASSQVPRGNTEAF	.	TRBJ1-1	TRBV3-1/TRBV3-2
ASSYGGGNNQPQH	once	TRBJ1-5	TRBV6-5
ARSLGGYEQF	once	TRBJ2-1	TRBV5-3
ASSYNPNQPQH	.	TRBJ1-5	TRBV6-5
ATSARWGTDTQY	.	TRBJ2-3	TRBV24-1
ASSQRQGANEKLF	.	TRBJ1-4	TRBV3-1/TRBV3-2
ASSVGNNEQF	.	TRBJ2-1	TRBV9
ASSPLAGALADTQY	.	TRBJ2-3	TRBV27
ASSFRDWLDEQF	.	TRBJ2-1	TRBV5-5
ASSPLQWSGANVLT	.	TRBJ2-6	TRBV28
ASSYRDSDEAF	.	TRBJ1-1	TRBV6-5
ASSRGQFSNQPQH	.	TRBJ1-5	TRBV7-9
ASIVGLGAEAF	.	TRBJ1-1	TRBV12-3/TRBV12-4
ASSQAGSLNYGYT	.	TRBJ1-2	TRBV4-1
ASSLRNTEAF	.	TRBJ1-1	TRBV5-1
ASSKREPPESQY	.	TRBJ2-5	TRBV21-1
AWSVRRGMGQPQH	.	TRBJ1-5	TRBV30
ASSSGQYYEQY	.	TRBJ2-7	TRBV27